The TCR beta chain described here comes from a study of molecular identifiers for immune sequencing clone quantification. Worth noting for this clonotype: This clone may be a read error of a much larger clone one base away.

Via MiXCR, TCRdb re-called the PCR reads, giving one row per CDR3 protein. Of a few hundred thousand distinct CDR3 sequences in the sample, roughly 24% were seen once. The CDR3 has 16 residues. Per the germline V gene, CDR1 is MDHEN and CDR2 is SYDVKM. This receptor was obtained from a human donor in good health. Some libraries in this study had Jurkat cell RNA spiked in. The chain has TRBV28 and TRBJ2-2; 8 bases match TRBD2. The sample taken for sequencing was naive CD8+ T cells from blood, with Jurkat cell RNA spiked in. Regarding subset: FACS-sorted CD8+CD4-CCR7+CD45RA+ naive T cells. CDR3 in amino acids: CASLKLAGLDTRELFF. CDR3 bases: TGTGCCAGCCTGAAGCTAGCGGGCCTCGACACCAGGGAGCTGTTTTTT. Full variable domain (outside the CDR3, taken from reference TRBV28 and TRBJ2-2): DVKVTQSSRYLVKRTGEKVFLECVQDMDHENMFWYRQDPGLGLRLIYFSYDVKMKEKGDIPEGYSVSREKKERFSLILESASTNQTSMYLCASLKLAGLDTRELFFGEGSRLTVL.